This T cell receptor (beta chain) was profiled in a study of blood T cell repertoires in COVID-19. The germline V gene encodes CDR1 SGHTA and CDR2 FQGNSA. There are 17 residues in the CDR3. V was pared by 4 bases and J by 2 bases, with 7 bases of the junction left unmatched. The protocol was immunoSEQ multiplex PCR, while the TCRdb copy is restricted to in-frame clones and leaves out a portion. The sample comprises 150,000 to 200,000 clones, 70% to 90% of which are singletons, and roughly 0.77% rests with the top ten. Cohorts were determined from participant-reported clinical history. The TCR comes from a woman between 18 and 30 years old who had recovered from COVID-19. The chain is built from TRBV7-2 and TRBJ2-6, with 8 bases matching TRBD2. The specimen sequenced was PBMCs or T cells enriched from blood (not recorded which). The CDR3 is CASSSGGRYAGANVLTF. The CDR3 nucleotides are TGTGCCAGCAGCTCTGGCGGGAGGTACGCTGGGGCCAACGTCCTGACTTTC.